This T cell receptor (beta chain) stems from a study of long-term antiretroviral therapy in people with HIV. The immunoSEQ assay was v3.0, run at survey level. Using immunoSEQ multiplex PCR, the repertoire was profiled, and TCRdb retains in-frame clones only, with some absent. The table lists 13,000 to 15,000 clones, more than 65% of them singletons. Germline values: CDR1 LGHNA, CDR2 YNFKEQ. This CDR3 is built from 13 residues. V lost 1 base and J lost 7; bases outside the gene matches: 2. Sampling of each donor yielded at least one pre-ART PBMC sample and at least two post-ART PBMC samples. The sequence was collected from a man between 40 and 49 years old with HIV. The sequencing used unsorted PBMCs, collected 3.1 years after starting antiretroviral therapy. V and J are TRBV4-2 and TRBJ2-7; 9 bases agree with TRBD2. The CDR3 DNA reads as TGTGCCAGCAGCCAAGCGCTAGCGGGGGAGCAGTACTTC. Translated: CASSQALAGEQYF.